Listed below are T cell receptor beta chains from one sample, sequenced in a study of cytomegalovirus exposure and HLA in healthy donors. The assay was immunoSEQ multiplex PCR, and TCRdb's table has in-frame clones only and misses some. The data contain 90,000 to 130,000 clones, roughly 86% of them seen just once; the ten biggest clones take up about 1.8%. Sequencing input: PBMCs. The receptors here all came from a man between 40 and 49 years old in good health and CMV-seronegative. CDR3s include the opening cysteine and the closing phenylalanine or tryptophan. The D gene is left open where the match is weak. Clone size, where shown, is once, few, many, or a class for clones that have expanded.

D	V	size	J	DNA	CDR3
.	TRBV6-5	.	TRBJ2-4	TGTGCCAGCAGTTACTCAGCCGAAAAAAACATTCAGTACTTC	CASSYSAEKNIQYF
TRBD1	TRBV27	.	TRBJ1-6	TGTGCCAGCAGTAAGGGACAGGGGTACAATAATTCACCCCTCCACTTT	CASSKGQGYNNSPLHF
.	TRBV6-6	.	TRBJ2-7	TGTGCCAGCAGTTACCGGGGCGAGCAGTACTTC	CASSYRGEQYF
TRBD1	TRBV7-2	.	TRBJ1-1	TGTGCCAGCAGCCTGGACAGGGGGACGATTGAAGCTTTCTTT	CASSLDRGTIEAFF
.	TRBV5-1	.	TRBJ1-4	TGCGCCAGCAGCCCAGGGACATTTGCAACTAATGAAAAACTGTTTTTT	CASSPGTFATNEKLFF
TRBD1	TRBV6-1	few	TRBJ2-6	TGTGCCAGCAGCAACAGGGGTGGGGCCAACGTCCTGACTTTC	CASSNRGGANVLTF
TRBD1	TRBV11-3	.	TRBJ1-6	TGTGCCAGCAGCTCTCCGCGACAGGGCAGCTCCTATAATTCACCCCTCCACTTT	CASSSPRQGSSYNSPLHF
.	TRBV28	.	TRBJ1-1	TGTGCCAGCACCGCACTTACAGAGAACACTGAAGCTTTCTTT	CASTALTENTEAFF
TRBD1	TRBV7-2	few	TRBJ1-2	TGTGCCAGCAGCCGACAGGGGGGCGGCTATGGCTACACCTTC	CASSRQGGGYGYTF
TRBD1	TRBV7-9	few	TRBJ1-1	TGTGCCAGCAGCTTCCAGGGGGGGAACACTGAAGCTTTCTTT	CASSFQGGNTEAFF
.	TRBV30	once	TRBJ2-7	TGTGCCTGGAGCCCCACAGGGTGGGACTACGAGCAGTACTTC	CAWSPTGWDYEQYF
.	TRBV25-1	.	TRBJ1-1	TGTGCCAGCAGTCAGAGGGAGGTGATCACTGAAGCTTTCTTT	CASSQREVITEAFF
.	TRBV7-2	once	TRBJ2-1	TGTGCCAGCAGCTTTACAGGGTACTACAATGAGCAGTTCTTC	CASSFTGYYNEQFF
TRBD1	TRBV14	.	TRBJ1-1	TGTGCCAGCAGCCGACAGGGGTGGAACACTGAAGCTTTCTTT	CASSRQGWNTEAFF
TRBD1	TRBV7-6	.	TRBJ2-6	TGTGCCAGCAGTCCGGGACAGGGGACGTCTGGGGCCAACGTCCTGACTTTC	CASSPGQGTSGANVLTF
.	TRBV7-3	.	TRBJ1-1	TGTGCCAGCCGTCGTGAAGCTTTCTTT	CASRREAFF
.	TRBV27	.	TRBJ1-1	TGTGCCAGCAGTTTAGATCGACAGGACGGCGCTGAAGCTTTCTTT	CASSLDRQDGAEAFF
.	TRBV4-1	.	TRBJ2-7	TGCGCCAGCAGCCAAGACACAGAATCCTACGAGCAGTACTTC	CASSQDTESYEQYF
TRBD1	TRBV4-2	.	TRBJ1-2	TGTGCCAGCAGCCTTGGACAGGGAGGTCAGGATGGCTACACCTTC	CASSLGQGGQDGYTF
.	TRBV4-2	.	TRBJ1-4	TGTGCCAGCAGCCAAGAAGGTAACAGGAATAACGAAAAACTGTTTTTT	CASSQEGNRNNEKLFF
.	TRBV2	.	TRBJ2-5	TGTGCCAGCAGTGCACAAGAGACCCAGTACTTC	CASSAQETQYF
TRBD1	TRBV28	.	TRBJ1-6	TGTGCCAGCAGCACCGGGACAGGGGAGTCCTATAATTCACCCCTCCACTTT	CASSTGTGESYNSPLHF
.	TRBV5-1	.	TRBJ2-1	TGCGCCAGCAGCCGGGGGGTGGGGGCCGAGTACAATGAGCAGTTCTTC	CASSRGVGAEYNEQFF
TRBD2	TRBV9	.	TRBJ2-5	TGTGCCAGCACCTTTGGACTAGGAAAAGAGACCCAGTACTTC	CASTFGLGKETQYF
.	TRBV4-2	.	TRBJ1-5	TGTGCCAGCAGCCACGGAGACAGAGATCAGCCCCAGCATTTT	CASSHGDRDQPQHF
.	TRBV7-2	.	TRBJ2-1	TGTGCCAGCAGCTTAATACAATCCTACAATGAGCAGTTCTTC	CASSLIQSYNEQFF
.	TRBV18	.	TRBJ1-5	TGTGCCAGCTCACCCCCAGGGTGGAATCAGCCCCAGCATTTT	CASSPPGWNQPQHF
.	TRBV6-1	.	TRBJ1-1	TGTGCCAGCAGTGCAAGGGGAGGGAGCGGGCTGAACACTGAAGCTTTCTTT	CASSARGGSGLNTEAFF
TRBD1	TRBV6-1	.	TRBJ1-5	TGTGCCAGCAGTGCAGGGGGCTCGGGTCAGCCCCAGCATTTT	CASSAGGSGQPQHF
.	TRBV15	.	TRBJ2-1	TGTGCCACGCCGTGCGGGACAGCGGACTACAATGAGCAGTTCTTC	CATPCGTADYNEQFF
.	TRBV6-5	once	TRBJ1-1	TGTGCCAGCAGTACAGGGTTTGAAGCTTTCTTT	CASSTGFEAFF
.	TRBV29-1	.	TRBJ1-1	TGCAGCGTTCCGGGACAATCGAACACTGAAGCTTTCTTT	CSVPGQSNTEAFF
.	TRBV18	.	TRBJ1-1	TGTGCCAGCTCACCACTGAGGAACACTGAAGCTTTCTTT	CASSPLRNTEAFF
.	TRBV6-5	.	TRBJ1-5	TGTGCCAGCAGTTCGTCAGGAACCAATCAGCCCCAGCATTTT	CASSSSGTNQPQHF
TRBD2	TRBV5-5	.	TRBJ2-5	TGTGCCAGCAGCTTTTTCCTAGCGGGGGGTGGGAGCCAAGAGACCCAGTACTTC	CASSFFLAGGGSQETQYF
TRBD1	TRBV6-6	.	TRBJ2-7	TGTGCCAGCAGTTACTCGGGACAGATCTACGAGCAGTACTTC	CASSYSGQIYEQYF
TRBD1	TRBV7-2	.	TRBJ1-2	TGTGCCAGCAGCTCTGACAGGGGGCGAGGGAGTGGCTACACCTTC	CASSSDRGRGSGYTF
TRBD1	TRBV5-4	.	TRBJ2-6	TGTGCCAGCAGCTTCAGGACAGGGGGCCCTGGGGCCAACGTCCTGACTTTC	CASSFRTGGPGANVLTF
TRBD2	TRBV5-4	.	TRBJ2-1	TGTGCCAGCAGCTCCAGCGGGGGTAGGTATGAGCAGTTCTTC	CASSSSGGRYEQFF
.	TRBV6-1	.	TRBJ1-2	TGTGCCAGCAGGCACCCAACGGGTGGCTACACCTTC	CASRHPTGGYTF
TRBD2	TRBV6-5	few	TRBJ2-5	TGTGCCAGCAGTTACTCGTTAACTTCGGGGGGGGAGACCCAGTACTTC	CASSYSLTSGGETQYF